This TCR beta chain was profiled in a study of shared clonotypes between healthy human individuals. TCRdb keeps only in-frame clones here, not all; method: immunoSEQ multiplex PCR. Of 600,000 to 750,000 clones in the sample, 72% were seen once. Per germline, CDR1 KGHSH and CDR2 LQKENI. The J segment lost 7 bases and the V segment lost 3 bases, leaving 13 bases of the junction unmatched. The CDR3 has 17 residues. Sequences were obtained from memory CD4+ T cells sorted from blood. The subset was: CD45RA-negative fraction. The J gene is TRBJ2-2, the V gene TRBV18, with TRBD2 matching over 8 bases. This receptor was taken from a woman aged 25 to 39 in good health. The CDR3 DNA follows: TGTGCCAGCTCACCGACTATGGCGGGAGGTCTAGGCGGGGAGCTGTTTTTT. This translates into CASSPTMAGGLGGELFF.